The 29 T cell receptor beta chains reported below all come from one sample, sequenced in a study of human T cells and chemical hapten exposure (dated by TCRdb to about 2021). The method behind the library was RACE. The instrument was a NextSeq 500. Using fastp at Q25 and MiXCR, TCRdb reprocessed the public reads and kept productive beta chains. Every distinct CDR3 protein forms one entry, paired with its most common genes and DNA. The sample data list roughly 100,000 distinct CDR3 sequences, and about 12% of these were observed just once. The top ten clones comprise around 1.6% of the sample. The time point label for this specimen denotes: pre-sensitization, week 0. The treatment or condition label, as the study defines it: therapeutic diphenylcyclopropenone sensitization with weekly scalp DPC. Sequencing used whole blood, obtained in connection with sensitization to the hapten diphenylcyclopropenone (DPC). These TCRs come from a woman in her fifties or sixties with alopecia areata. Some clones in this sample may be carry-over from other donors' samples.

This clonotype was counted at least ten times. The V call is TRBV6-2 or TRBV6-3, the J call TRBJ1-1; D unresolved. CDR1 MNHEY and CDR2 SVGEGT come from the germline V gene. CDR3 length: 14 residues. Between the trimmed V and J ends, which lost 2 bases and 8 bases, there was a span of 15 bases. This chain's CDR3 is CASSYGRDKREAFF. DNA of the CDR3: TGTGCCAGCAGTTACGGACGGGATAAACGGGAAGCTTTCTTT.

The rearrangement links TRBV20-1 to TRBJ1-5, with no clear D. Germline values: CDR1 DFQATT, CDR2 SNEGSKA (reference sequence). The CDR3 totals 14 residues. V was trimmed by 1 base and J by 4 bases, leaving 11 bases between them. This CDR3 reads CSARVRGRNQPQHF. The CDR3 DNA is TGCAGTGCTAGAGTTCGTGGGAGAAATCAGCCCCAGCATTTT.

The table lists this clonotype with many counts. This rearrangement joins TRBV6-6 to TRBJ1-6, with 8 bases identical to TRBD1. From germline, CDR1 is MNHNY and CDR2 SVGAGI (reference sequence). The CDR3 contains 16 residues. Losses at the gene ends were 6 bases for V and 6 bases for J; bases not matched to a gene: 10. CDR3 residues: CASSSTRTGTNSPLHF. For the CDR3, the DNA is TGTGCCAGCAGCTCTACAAGGACAGGGACTAATTCACCCCTCCACTTT.

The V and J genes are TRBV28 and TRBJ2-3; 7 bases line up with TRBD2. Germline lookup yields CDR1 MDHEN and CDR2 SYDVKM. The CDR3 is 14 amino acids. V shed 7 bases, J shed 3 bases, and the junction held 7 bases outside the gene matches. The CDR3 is CASKRGSGTDTQYF. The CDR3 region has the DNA TGTGCCAGCAAACGCGGGAGTGGTACAGATACGCAGTATTTT. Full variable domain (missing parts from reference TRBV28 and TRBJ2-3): DVKVTQSSRYLVKRTGEKVFLECVQDMDHENMFWYRQDPGLGLRLIYFSYDVKMKEKGDIPEGYSVSREKKERFSLILESASTNQTSMYLCASKRGSGTDTQYFGPGTRLTVL.

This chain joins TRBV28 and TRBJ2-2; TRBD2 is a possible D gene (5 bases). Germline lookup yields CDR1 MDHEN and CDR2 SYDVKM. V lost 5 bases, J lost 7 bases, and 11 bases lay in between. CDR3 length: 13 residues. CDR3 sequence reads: CASSPDYFGELFF. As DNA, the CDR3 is TGTGCCAGCAGTCCCGACTATTTCGGGGAGCTGTTTTTT.

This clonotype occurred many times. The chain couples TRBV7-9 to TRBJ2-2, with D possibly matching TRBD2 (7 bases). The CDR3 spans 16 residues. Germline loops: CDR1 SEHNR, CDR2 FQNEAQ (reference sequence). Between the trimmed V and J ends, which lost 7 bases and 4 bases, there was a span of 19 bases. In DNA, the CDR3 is TGTGCCAGCACCCGAAACGGGGGGCCGGTCACCGGGGAGCTGTTTTTT. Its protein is CASTRNGGPVTGELFF.

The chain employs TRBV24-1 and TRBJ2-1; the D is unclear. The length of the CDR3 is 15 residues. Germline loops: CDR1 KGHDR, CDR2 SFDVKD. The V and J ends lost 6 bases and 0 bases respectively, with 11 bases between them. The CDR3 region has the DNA TGTGCCACCAGTAGGGCGGCGAGCTCCTACAATGAGCAGTTCTTC. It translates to CATSRAASSYNEQFF.

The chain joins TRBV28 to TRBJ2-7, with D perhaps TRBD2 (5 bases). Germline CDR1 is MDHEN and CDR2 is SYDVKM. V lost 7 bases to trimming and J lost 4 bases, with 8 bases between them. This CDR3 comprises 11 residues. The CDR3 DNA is TGTGCCAGCATAGGGAGATACGAGCAGTACTTC. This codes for CASIGRYEQYF.

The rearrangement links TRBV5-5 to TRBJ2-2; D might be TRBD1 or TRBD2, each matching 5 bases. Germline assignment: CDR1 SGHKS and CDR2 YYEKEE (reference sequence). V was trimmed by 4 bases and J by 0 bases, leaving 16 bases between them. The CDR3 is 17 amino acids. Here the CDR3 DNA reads TGTGCCAGCAGCCCGGGACGGCCACTTTCGAACACCGGGGAGCTGTTTTTT. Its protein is CASSPGRPLSNTGELFF.

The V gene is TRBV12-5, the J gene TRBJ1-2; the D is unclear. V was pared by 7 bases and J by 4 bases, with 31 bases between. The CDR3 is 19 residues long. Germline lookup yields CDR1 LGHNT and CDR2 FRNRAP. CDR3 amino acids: CASVTSQRRGSRDPYGYTF. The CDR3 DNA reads TGTGCTAGTGTTACATCACAGAGGCGGGGATCCCGCGACCCCTATGGCTACACCTTC.

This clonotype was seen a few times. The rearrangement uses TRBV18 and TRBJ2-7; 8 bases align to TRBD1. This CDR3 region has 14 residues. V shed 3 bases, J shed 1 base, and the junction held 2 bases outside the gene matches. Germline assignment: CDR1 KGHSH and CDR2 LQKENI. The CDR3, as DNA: TGTGCCAGCTCACCGAACAGGGGGTCCTACGAGCAGTACTTC. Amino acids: CASSPNRGSYEQYF.

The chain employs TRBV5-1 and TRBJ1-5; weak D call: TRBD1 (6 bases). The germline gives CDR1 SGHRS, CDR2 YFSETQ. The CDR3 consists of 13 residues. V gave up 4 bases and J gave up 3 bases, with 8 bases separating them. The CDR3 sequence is CASSAGDNQPQHF. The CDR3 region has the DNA TGCGCCAGCAGCGCAGGGGACAATCAGCCCCAGCATTTT.

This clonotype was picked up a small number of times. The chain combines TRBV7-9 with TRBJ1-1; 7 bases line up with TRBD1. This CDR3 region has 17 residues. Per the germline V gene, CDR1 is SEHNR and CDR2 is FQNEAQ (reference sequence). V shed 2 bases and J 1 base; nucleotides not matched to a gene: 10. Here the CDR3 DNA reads TGTGCCAGCAGCTTATTTCTTGCGACAGGGCGGAACACTGAAGCTTTCTTT. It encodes CASSLFLATGRNTEAFF.

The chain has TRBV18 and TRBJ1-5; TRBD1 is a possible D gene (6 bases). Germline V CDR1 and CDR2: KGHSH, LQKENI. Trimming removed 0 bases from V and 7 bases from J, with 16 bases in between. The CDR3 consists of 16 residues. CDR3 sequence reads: CASSPPGQGKQQPQHF. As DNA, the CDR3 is TGTGCCAGCTCACCACCGGGGCAGGGGAAGCAACAGCCCCAGCATTTT. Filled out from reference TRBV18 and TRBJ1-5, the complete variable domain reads NAGVMQNPRHLVRRRGQEARLRCSPMKGHSHVYWYRQLPEEGLKFMVYLQKENIIDESGMPKERFSAEFPKEGPSILRIQQVVRGDSAAYFCASSPPGQGKQQPQHFGDGTRLSIL.

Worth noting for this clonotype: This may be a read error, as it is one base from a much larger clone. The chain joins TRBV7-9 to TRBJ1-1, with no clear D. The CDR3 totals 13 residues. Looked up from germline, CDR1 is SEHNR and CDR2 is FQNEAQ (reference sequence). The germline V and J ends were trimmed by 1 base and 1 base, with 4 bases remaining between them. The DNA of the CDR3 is TGTGCCAGCAGCTTAGACGCGAACACTGAAGCTTTCTTT. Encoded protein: CASSLDANTEAFF.

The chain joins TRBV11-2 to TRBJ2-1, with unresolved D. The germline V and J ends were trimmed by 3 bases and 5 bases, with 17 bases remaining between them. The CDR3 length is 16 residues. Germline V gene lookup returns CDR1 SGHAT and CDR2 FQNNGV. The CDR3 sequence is CASSFYERLANNEQFF. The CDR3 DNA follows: TGTGCCAGCAGCTTCTATGAGCGCTTGGCGAACAATGAGCAGTTCTTC.

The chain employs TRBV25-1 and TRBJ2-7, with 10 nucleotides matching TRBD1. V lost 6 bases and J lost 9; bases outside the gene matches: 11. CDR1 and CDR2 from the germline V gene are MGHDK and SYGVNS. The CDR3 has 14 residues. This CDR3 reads CASSRGTGVRRQYF. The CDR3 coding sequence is TGTGCCAGCAGCAGGGGGACAGGGGTCCGTCGGCAGTACTTC.

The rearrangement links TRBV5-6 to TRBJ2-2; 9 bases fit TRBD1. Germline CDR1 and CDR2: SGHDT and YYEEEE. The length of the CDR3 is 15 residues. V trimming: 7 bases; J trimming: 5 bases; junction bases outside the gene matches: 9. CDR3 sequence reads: CASGITGGTTGELFF. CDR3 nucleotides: TGTGCCAGCGGGATAACAGGGGGCACGACCGGGGAGCTGTTTTTT.

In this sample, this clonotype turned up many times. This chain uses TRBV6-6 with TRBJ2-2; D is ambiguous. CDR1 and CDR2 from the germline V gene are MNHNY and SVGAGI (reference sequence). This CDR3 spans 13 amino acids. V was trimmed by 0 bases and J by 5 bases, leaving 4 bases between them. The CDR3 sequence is CASSYSGTGELFF. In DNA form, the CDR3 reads TGTGCCAGCAGTTACTCTGGGACCGGGGAGCTGTTTTTT.

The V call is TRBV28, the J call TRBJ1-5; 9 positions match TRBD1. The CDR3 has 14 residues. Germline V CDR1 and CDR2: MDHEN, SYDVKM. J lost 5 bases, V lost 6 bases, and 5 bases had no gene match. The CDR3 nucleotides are TGTGCCAGCAGCCCAGGGACAGGGCATCAGCCCCAGCATTTT. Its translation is CASSPGTGHQPQHF.

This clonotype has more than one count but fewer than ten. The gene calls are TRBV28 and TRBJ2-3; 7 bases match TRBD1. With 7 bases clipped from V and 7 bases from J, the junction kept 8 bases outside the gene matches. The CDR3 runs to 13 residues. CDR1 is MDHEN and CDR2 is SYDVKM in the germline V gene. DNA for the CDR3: TGTGCCAGCACCCCGGGACAGACTCATACGCAGTATTTT. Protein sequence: CASTPGQTHTQYF.

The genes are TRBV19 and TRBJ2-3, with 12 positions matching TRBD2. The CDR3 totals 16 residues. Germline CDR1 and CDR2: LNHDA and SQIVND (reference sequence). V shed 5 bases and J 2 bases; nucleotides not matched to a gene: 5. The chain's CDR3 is CASSRRTSGATDTQYF. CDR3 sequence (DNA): TGTGCCAGTAGTCGCCGGACTAGCGGGGCCACAGATACGCAGTATTTT.

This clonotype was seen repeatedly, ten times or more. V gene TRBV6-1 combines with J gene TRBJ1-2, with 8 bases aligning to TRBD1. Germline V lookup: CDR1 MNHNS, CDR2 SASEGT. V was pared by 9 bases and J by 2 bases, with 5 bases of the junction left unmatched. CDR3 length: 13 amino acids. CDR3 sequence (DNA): TGTGCCAGTGAAGGACAGGGCAACTATGGCTACACCTTC. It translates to CASEGQGNYGYTF.

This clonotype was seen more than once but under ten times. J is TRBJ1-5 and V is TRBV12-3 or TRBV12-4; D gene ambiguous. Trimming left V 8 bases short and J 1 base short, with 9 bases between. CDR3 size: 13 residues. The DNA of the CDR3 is TGTGCCAGCCGGGCGGGGAGCAATCAGCCCCAGCATTTT. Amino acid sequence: CASRAGSNQPQHF.

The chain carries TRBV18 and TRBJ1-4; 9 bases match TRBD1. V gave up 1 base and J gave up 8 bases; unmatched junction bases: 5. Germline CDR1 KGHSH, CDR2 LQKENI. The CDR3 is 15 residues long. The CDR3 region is CASSPLGTGREKLFF. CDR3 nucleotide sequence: TGTGCCAGCTCACCACTGGGGACAGGGCGCGAAAAACTGTTTTTT.

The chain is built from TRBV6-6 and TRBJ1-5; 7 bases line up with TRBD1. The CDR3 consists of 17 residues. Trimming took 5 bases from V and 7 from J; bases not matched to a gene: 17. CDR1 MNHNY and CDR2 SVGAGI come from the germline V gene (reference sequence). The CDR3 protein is CASSRLGTARSVQPQHF. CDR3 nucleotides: TGTGCCAGCAGTCGCCTCGGGACAGCGAGATCAGTCCAGCCCCAGCATTTT.

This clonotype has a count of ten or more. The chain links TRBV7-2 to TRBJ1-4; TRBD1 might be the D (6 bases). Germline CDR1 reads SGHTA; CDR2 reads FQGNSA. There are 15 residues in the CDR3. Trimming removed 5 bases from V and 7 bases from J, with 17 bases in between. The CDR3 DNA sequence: TGTGCCAGCAGCCCGACAGGATCTCCAGGTGAAAAACTGTTTTTT. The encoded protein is CASSPTGSPGEKLFF.

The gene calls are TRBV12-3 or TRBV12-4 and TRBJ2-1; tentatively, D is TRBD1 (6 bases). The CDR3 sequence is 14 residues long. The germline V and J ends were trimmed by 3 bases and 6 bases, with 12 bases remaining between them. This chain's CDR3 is CASSFGSRGNEQFF. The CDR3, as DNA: TGTGCCAGCAGTTTCGGCAGCAGGGGCAATGAGCAGTTCTTC.

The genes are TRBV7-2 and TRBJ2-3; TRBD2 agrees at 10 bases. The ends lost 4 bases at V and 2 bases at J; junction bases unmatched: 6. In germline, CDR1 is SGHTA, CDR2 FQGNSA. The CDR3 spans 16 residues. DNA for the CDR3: TGTGCCAGCAGCTGGAGCGGGGGGGGAATCACAGATACGCAGTATTTT. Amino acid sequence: CASSWSGGGITDTQYF.